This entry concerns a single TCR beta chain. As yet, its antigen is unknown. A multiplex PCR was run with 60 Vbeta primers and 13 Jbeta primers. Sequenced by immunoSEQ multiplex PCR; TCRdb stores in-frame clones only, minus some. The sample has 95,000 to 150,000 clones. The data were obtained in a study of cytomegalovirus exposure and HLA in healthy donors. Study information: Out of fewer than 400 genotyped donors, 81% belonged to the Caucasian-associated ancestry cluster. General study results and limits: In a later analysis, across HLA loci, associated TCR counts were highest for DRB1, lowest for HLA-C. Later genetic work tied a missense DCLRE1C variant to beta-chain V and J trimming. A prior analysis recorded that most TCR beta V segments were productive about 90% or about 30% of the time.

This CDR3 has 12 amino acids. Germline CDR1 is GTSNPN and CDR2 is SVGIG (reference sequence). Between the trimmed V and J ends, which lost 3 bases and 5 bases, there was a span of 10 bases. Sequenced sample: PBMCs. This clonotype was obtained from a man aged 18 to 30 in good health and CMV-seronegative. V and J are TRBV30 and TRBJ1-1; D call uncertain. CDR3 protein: CAWRSPRTEAFF. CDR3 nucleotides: TGTGCCTGGAGATCCCCGAGGACTGAAGCTTTCTTT.